Sequencing of this T cell receptor beta chain was carried out in a study of shared clonotypes between healthy human individuals. Study details: The plates for each donor numbered three CD4 naive, three CD4 memory, two CD8 naive and one CD8 memory.

V shed 7 bases and J shed 8 bases, with 23 bases lying between them. The CDR3 extends over 14 amino acids. CDR1 is SQVTM and CDR2 is ANQGSEA in the germline V gene. Assay execution proceeded at the deep level. On sorted subsets, replicate PCRs used 150 to 250 ng DNA, or 25,000 to 35,000 T cell genomes. Produced via immunoSEQ multiplex PCR; TCRdb's table is partial and in-frame only. Among 550,000 to 800,000 clones listed, roughly 70% were seen once. The clonotype was recovered from a woman between 25 and 40 years old in good health. This chain links TRBV29-1 with TRBJ1-2; D unclear. Sequencing was done on a sample of memory CD4+ T cells sorted from blood. Subset: CD45RA-negative fraction. CDR3 in DNA: TGCAGCGGTACTGAGGGAAACTCTCCTTCGGGCTACACCTTC. This translates into CSGTEGNSPSGYTF.